A selection of T cell receptor beta chains follows, all from one sample in a study of blood T cell repertoires in COVID-19. Profiled with immunoSEQ multiplex PCR; TCRdb holds only in-frame clones, not every one. Found here are a few hundred thousand clones, about 87% of them singletons; the top ten hold roughly 2%. Sequencing input: PBMCs or T cells enriched from blood (not recorded which). The receptors come from a man aged 40-55 years in a cohort exposed to, infected with or recovered from COVID-19 (not recorded which). The CDR3 runs from the conserved cysteine through the conserved F or W. Each record gives: CDR3 DNA, CDR3 protein, clone size, D gene, J gene, V gene. D genes are given only for firm matches. Expanded clones are given a class, and other clones once, few, many or no size at all.

CDR3nt: TGTGCCAGCAGCAAGGACAGGGGTTCGCCCCAGCATTTT; CDR3aa: CASSKDRGSPQHF; abundance: NA; d_gene: TRBD1; j_gene: TRBJ1-5; v_gene: TRBV7-2
CDR3nt: TGTGCCAGCAGCCTTACTAGCGGGAACTACGAGCAGTACTTC; CDR3aa: CASSLTSGNYEQYF; abundance: NA; d_gene: TRBD2; j_gene: TRBJ2-7; v_gene: TRBV14
CDR3nt: TGCGCCAGCAGCTTGTACCTAACAGGGCAGAATTCACCCCTCCACTTT; CDR3aa: CASSLYLTGQNSPLHF; abundance: NA; d_gene: NA; j_gene: TRBJ1-6; v_gene: TRBV5-1
CDR3nt: TGTGCCAGCAGTGACTCAGGCCGACCGAATAATTCACCCCTCCACTTT; CDR3aa: CASSDSGRPNNSPLHF; abundance: NA; d_gene: NA; j_gene: TRBJ1-6; v_gene: TRBV2
CDR3nt: TGTGCCAGCAGAGACAGGGGAGAAAACACCATATATTTT; CDR3aa: CASRDRGENTIYF; abundance: NA; d_gene: TRBD1; j_gene: TRBJ1-3; v_gene: TRBV5-6
CDR3nt: TGCGCCAGCAGCCCCCAAGCGAGAACCTACAATGAGCAGTTCTTC; CDR3aa: CASSPQARTYNEQFF; abundance: NA; d_gene: NA; j_gene: TRBJ2-1; v_gene: TRBV4-1
CDR3nt: TGTGCCAGTAGTAACGAAGGGGTTCAGCCCCAGCATTTT; CDR3aa: CASSNEGVQPQHF; abundance: few; d_gene: NA; j_gene: TRBJ1-5; v_gene: TRBV19
CDR3nt: TGTGCCAGCAGTGGGGGCCACGAGCAGTACTTC; CDR3aa: CASSGGHEQYF; abundance: NA; d_gene: NA; j_gene: TRBJ2-7; v_gene: TRBV27
CDR3nt: TGCAGTGCGTCAGGGGATCTCGGCTACACCTTC; CDR3aa: CSASGDLGYTF; abundance: NA; d_gene: NA; j_gene: TRBJ1-2; v_gene: TRBV20-1
CDR3nt: TGTGCCAGCAGAAACAGGGGGCTCTCTGGAAACACCATATATTTT; CDR3aa: CASRNRGLSGNTIYF; abundance: NA; d_gene: TRBD1; j_gene: TRBJ1-3; v_gene: TRBV2
CDR3nt: TGTGCCAGCTCACCACGTGAGAGAAGTTTGGTTGGCACTGAAGCTTTCTTT; CDR3aa: CASSPRERSLVGTEAFF; abundance: NA; d_gene: NA; j_gene: TRBJ1-1; v_gene: TRBV18
CDR3nt: TGTGCCAGCAGCGTAGCTTCAGGAGCGGGAGGTTACAATGAGCAGTTCTTC; CDR3aa: CASSVASGAGGYNEQFF; abundance: NA; d_gene: TRBD2; j_gene: TRBJ2-1; v_gene: TRBV9
CDR3nt: TGTGCCAGTAGTATTCCGAGGATCTCTGGAAACACCATATATTTT; CDR3aa: CASSIPRISGNTIYF; abundance: once; d_gene: NA; j_gene: TRBJ1-3; v_gene: TRBV19
CDR3nt: TGTGCCAGCAATCCGGGCGGGACCTTCTACGAGCAGTACTTC; CDR3aa: CASNPGGTFYEQYF; abundance: once; d_gene: NA; j_gene: TRBJ2-7; v_gene: TRBV6-5
CDR3nt: TGTGCCAGCACCCAAAACGGGAGAACTGAAGCTTTCTTT; CDR3aa: CASTQNGRTEAFF; abundance: NA; d_gene: NA; j_gene: TRBJ1-1; v_gene: TRBV27
CDR3nt: TGTGCCAGCAGTTACAGGGGTGTTCAGCCCCAGCATTTT; CDR3aa: CASSYRGVQPQHF; abundance: NA; d_gene: NA; j_gene: TRBJ1-5; v_gene: TRBV6-2/TRBV6-3
CDR3nt: TGTGCCACCGAGGACAGGGGATCTAACTATGGCTACACCTTC; CDR3aa: CATEDRGSNYGYTF; abundance: NA; d_gene: TRBD1; j_gene: TRBJ1-2; v_gene: TRBV28
CDR3nt: TGTGCCAGCAGTGAACCCGGGACAGGGGGCCCTATCTATGGCTACACCTTC; CDR3aa: CASSEPGTGGPIYGYTF; abundance: few; d_gene: TRBD1; j_gene: TRBJ1-2; v_gene: TRBV6-1
CDR3nt: TGTGCCACCGGGACAGGGGAGGAGACCCAGTACTTC; CDR3aa: CATGTGEETQYF; abundance: NA; d_gene: TRBD1; j_gene: TRBJ2-5; v_gene: TRBV10-3
CDR3nt: TGTGCCAGCAGCCAAGCAGGGATGGGCTACACCTTC; CDR3aa: CASSQAGMGYTF; abundance: NA; d_gene: NA; j_gene: TRBJ1-2; v_gene: TRBV3-1/TRBV3-2
CDR3nt: TGTGCCAGCAGCTCAGGGACTAGCGGAAACATTCAGTACTTC; CDR3aa: CASSSGTSGNIQYF; abundance: NA; d_gene: TRBD2; j_gene: TRBJ2-4; v_gene: TRBV9
CDR3nt: TGTGCCACCAGCAAACCAGCGAGAAATCAGCCCCAGCATTTT; CDR3aa: CATSKPARNQPQHF; abundance: NA; d_gene: NA; j_gene: TRBJ1-5; v_gene: TRBV15
CDR3nt: TGTGCCAGCAGTCTAGCTGCGGGAGATCAGCCCCAGCATTTT; CDR3aa: CASSLAAGDQPQHF; abundance: NA; d_gene: NA; j_gene: TRBJ1-5; v_gene: TRBV27
CDR3nt: TGTGCCAGCAGTTCGACAGGGTCCCCGAACACTGAAGCTTTCTTT; CDR3aa: CASSSTGSPNTEAFF; abundance: NA; d_gene: TRBD1; j_gene: TRBJ1-1; v_gene: TRBV28
CDR3nt: TGTGCCAGCAGCGCCAGGACAGCCTCTGGGGCCAACGTCCTGACTTTC; CDR3aa: CASSARTASGANVLTF; abundance: NA; d_gene: NA; j_gene: TRBJ2-6; v_gene: TRBV7-3
CDR3nt: TGTGCCTGGAGTGTAAGCCCAGATACGCAGTATTTT; CDR3aa: CAWSVSPDTQYF; abundance: once; d_gene: NA; j_gene: TRBJ2-3; v_gene: TRBV30
CDR3nt: TGTGCCAGTAGTCAAAACAGGGGGGCCTACGAGCAGTACTTC; CDR3aa: CASSQNRGAYEQYF; abundance: NA; d_gene: TRBD1; j_gene: TRBJ2-7; v_gene: TRBV19
CDR3nt: TGCGCCAGCAGCTGGGGGACAGGGATGAACACTGAAGCTTTCTTT; CDR3aa: CASSWGTGMNTEAFF; abundance: NA; d_gene: TRBD1; j_gene: TRBJ1-1; v_gene: TRBV5-1
CDR3nt: TGTGCCAGCTCACCACGGTCCCTAGCGGGAGGGCCGGTTGAGCAGTTCTTC; CDR3aa: CASSPRSLAGGPVEQFF; abundance: few; d_gene: TRBD2; j_gene: TRBJ2-1; v_gene: TRBV18
CDR3nt: TGTGCCAGCAGCGGGAGGACAGGGGGAAAAAACATTCAGTACTTC; CDR3aa: CASSGRTGGKNIQYF; abundance: NA; d_gene: TRBD1; j_gene: TRBJ2-4; v_gene: TRBV9
CDR3nt: TGTGCCAGCAGCCAACCGGACAACCGTTATGGCTACACCTTC; CDR3aa: CASSQPDNRYGYTF; abundance: once; d_gene: NA; j_gene: TRBJ1-2; v_gene: TRBV3-1/TRBV3-2
CDR3nt: TGTGCCCGTTGGGCCCCAATCGGAACTGGAAACACCATATATTTT; CDR3aa: CARWAPIGTGNTIYF; abundance: NA; d_gene: NA; j_gene: TRBJ1-3; v_gene: TRBV30
CDR3nt: TGTGCCAGCAGCCAAGAGGCGGGAGCTCCATACTTAGCCAAAAACATTCAGTACTTC; CDR3aa: CASSQEAGAPYLAKNIQYF; abundance: NA; d_gene: TRBD2; j_gene: TRBJ2-4; v_gene: TRBV3-1/TRBV3-2
CDR3nt: TGTGCCAGCTCACCACCCCCGCAGGGACAGCCCCAGCATTTT; CDR3aa: CASSPPPQGQPQHF; abundance: NA; d_gene: NA; j_gene: TRBJ1-5; v_gene: TRBV18
CDR3nt: TGTGCCAGCTATATGGGGGGGTCCTATGGCTACACCTTC; CDR3aa: CASYMGGSYGYTF; abundance: NA; d_gene: NA; j_gene: TRBJ1-2; v_gene: TRBV5-4
CDR3nt: TGTGCCTGGAGTAGTTCGGGACAGGGATCCTATGGCTACACCTTC; CDR3aa: CAWSSSGQGSYGYTF; abundance: NA; d_gene: TRBD1; j_gene: TRBJ1-2; v_gene: TRBV30
CDR3nt: TGTGCCAGCAGCTCGCCGGGACAGGGATCTGGGGAGCAGTTCTTC; CDR3aa: CASSSPGQGSGEQFF; abundance: few; d_gene: TRBD1; j_gene: TRBJ2-1; v_gene: TRBV11-2
CDR3nt: TGTGCCAGCTCACCACCTCAAGGGACTAGCGGGAGGAATGAGCAGTTCTTC; CDR3aa: CASSPPQGTSGRNEQFF; abundance: NA; d_gene: TRBD2; j_gene: TRBJ2-1; v_gene: TRBV18
CDR3nt: TGTGCCAGCAGTTATACAGGGGGCAGGCAGCCCCAGCATTTT; CDR3aa: CASSYTGGRQPQHF; abundance: NA; d_gene: TRBD1; j_gene: TRBJ1-5; v_gene: TRBV6-5
CDR3nt: TGTGCCAGCAGCGTAGCTACCAGCGGGAGTATCTACGAGCAGTACTTC; CDR3aa: CASSVATSGSIYEQYF; abundance: NA; d_gene: TRBD2; j_gene: TRBJ2-7; v_gene: TRBV9
CDR3nt: TGTGCCAGCAGGCGGGACCTCATTCAGTACTTC; CDR3aa: CASRRDLIQYF; abundance: NA; d_gene: NA; j_gene: TRBJ2-4; v_gene: TRBV6-5
CDR3nt: TGTGCCAGTAGTATCCGACTCCTCTCCACTAACAATGAGCAGTTCTTC; CDR3aa: CASSIRLLSTNNEQFF; abundance: NA; d_gene: NA; j_gene: TRBJ2-1; v_gene: TRBV19
CDR3nt: TGTGCCATCAGCCCAAATAACAGCCCCTACGAGCAGTACTTC; CDR3aa: CAISPNNSPYEQYF; abundance: NA; d_gene: NA; j_gene: TRBJ2-7; v_gene: TRBV10-3
CDR3nt: TGCAGCGTTGAGGGGACAGGGTTCCAGGAGACCCAGTACTTC; CDR3aa: CSVEGTGFQETQYF; abundance: NA; d_gene: TRBD1; j_gene: TRBJ2-5; v_gene: TRBV29-1
CDR3nt: TGTGCCAGCAGCCCGAAAGGACTAGCGGGAGGGAATGAGCAGTTCTTC; CDR3aa: CASSPKGLAGGNEQFF; abundance: NA; d_gene: TRBD2; j_gene: TRBJ2-1; v_gene: TRBV7-9
CDR3nt: TGTGCCACCAGGGGGGGAGGCAACACAGATACGCAGTATTTT; CDR3aa: CATRGGGNTDTQYF; abundance: NA; d_gene: NA; j_gene: TRBJ2-3; v_gene: TRBV15
CDR3nt: TGTGCCAGCTCACCTTTCTCTAGCAATCAGCCCCAGCATTTT; CDR3aa: CASSPFSSNQPQHF; abundance: NA; d_gene: NA; j_gene: TRBJ1-5; v_gene: TRBV18
CDR3nt: TGTGCCAGCAGCCCCGAGACTAGCGGGAACATTCAGTACTTC; CDR3aa: CASSPETSGNIQYF; abundance: once; d_gene: TRBD2; j_gene: TRBJ2-4; v_gene: TRBV9